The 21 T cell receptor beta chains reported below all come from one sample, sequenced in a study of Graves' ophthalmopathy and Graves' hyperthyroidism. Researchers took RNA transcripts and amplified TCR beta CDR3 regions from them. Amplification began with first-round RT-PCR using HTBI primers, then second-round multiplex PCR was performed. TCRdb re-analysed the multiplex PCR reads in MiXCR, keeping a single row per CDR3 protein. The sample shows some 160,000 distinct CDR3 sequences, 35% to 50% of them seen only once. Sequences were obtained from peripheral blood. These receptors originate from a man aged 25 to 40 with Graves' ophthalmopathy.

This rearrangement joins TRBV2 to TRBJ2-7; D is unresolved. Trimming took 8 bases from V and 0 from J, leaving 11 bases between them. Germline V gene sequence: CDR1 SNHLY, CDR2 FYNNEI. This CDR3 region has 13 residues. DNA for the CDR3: TGTGCCAGCGAGAATGTGGGCTCCTACGAGCAGTACTTC. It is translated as CASENVGSYEQYF. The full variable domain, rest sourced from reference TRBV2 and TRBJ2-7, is EPEVTQTPSHQVTQMGQEVILRCVPISNHLYFYWYRQILGQKVEFLVSFYNNEISEKSEIFDDQFSVERPDGSNFTLKIRSTKLEDSAMYFCASENVGSYEQYFGPGTRLTVT.

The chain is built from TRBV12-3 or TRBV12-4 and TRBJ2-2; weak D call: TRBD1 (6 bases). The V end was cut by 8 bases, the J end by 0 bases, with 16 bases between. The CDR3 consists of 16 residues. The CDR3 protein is CASCSFGGSNTGELFF. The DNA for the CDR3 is TGTGCCAGCTGCTCGTTTGGGGGCTCGAACACCGGGGAGCTGTTTTTT.

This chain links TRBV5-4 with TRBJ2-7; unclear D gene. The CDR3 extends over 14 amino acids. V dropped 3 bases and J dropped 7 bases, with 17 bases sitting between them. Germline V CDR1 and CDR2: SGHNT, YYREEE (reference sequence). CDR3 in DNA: TGTGCCAGCAGCTCCTCCACCGCGATTACTGAGCAGTACTTC. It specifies CASSSSTAITEQYF.

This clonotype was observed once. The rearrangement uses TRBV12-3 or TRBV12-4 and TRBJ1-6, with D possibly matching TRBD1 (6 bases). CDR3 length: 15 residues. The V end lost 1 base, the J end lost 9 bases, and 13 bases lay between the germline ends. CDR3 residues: CASSLEVTGGSPLHF. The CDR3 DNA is TGTGCCAGCAGTTTAGAAGTGACAGGCGGTTCACCCCTCCACTTT.

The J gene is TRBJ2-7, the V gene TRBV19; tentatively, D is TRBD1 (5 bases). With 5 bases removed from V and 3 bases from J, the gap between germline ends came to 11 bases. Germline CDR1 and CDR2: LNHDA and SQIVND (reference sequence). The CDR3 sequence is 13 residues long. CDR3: CASSPQVFYEQYF. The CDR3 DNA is TGTGCCAGTAGTCCACAGGTTTTCTACGAGCAGTACTTC.

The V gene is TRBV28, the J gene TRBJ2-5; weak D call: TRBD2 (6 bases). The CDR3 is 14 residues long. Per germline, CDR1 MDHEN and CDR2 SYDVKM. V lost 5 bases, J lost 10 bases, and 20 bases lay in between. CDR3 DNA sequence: TGTGCCAGCAGTATAGGGTGGGCTAGCGAAATCCAGTACTTC. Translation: CASSIGWASEIQYF.

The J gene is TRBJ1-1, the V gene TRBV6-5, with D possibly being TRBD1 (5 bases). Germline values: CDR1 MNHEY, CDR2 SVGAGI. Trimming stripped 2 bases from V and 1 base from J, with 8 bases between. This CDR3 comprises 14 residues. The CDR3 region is CASSYVRGNTEAFF. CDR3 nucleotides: TGTGCCAGCAGTTACGTAAGGGGGAACACTGAAGCTTTCTTT.

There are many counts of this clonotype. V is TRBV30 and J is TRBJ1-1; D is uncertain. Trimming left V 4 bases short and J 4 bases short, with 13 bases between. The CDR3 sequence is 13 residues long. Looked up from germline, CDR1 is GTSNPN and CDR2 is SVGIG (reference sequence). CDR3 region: CAWTVRPSTEAFF. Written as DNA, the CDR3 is TGTGCCTGGACTGTAAGACCGAGCACTGAAGCTTTCTTT.

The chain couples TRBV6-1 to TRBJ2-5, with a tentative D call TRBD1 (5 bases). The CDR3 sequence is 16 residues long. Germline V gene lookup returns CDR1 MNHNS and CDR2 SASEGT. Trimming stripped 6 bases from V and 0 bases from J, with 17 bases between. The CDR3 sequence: CASRTNRLENQETQYF. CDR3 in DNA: TGTGCCAGCAGAACGAACAGGCTAGAGAACCAAGAGACCCAGTACTTC.

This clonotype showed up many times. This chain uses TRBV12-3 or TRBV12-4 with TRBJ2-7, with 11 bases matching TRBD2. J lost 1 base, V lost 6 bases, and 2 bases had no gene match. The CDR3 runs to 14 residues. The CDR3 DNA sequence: TGTGCCAGCAGGGGACTAGCGGAGTCCTACGAGCAGTACTTC. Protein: CASRGLAESYEQYF.

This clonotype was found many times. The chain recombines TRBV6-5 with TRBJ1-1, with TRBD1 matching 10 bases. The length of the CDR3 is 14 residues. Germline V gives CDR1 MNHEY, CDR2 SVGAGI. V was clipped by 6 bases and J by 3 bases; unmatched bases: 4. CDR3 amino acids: CASSWTGGYTEAFF. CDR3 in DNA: TGTGCCAGCAGCTGGACAGGGGGGTACACTGAAGCTTTCTTT.

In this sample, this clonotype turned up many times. In DNA form, the CDR3 reads TGTGCCAGCAGCTCTCGCCTTACACAGGGGTTGAGCTATGGCTACACCTTC. Its protein product is CASSSRLTQGLSYGYTF. The chain is built from TRBV5-4 and TRBJ1-2; 7 positions agree with TRBD1. This CDR3 is built from 17 residues. J gave up 4 bases and V 3 bases, and 15 bases lay outside the gene matches. Germline CDR1 reads SGHNT; CDR2 reads YYREEE (reference sequence).

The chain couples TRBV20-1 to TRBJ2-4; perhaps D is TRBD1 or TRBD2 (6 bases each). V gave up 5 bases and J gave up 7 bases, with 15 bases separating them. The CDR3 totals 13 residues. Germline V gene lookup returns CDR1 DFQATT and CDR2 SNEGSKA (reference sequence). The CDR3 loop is CSAWPEGGNIQYF. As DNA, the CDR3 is TGCAGTGCTTGGCCCGAAGGGGGGAACATTCAGTACTTC.

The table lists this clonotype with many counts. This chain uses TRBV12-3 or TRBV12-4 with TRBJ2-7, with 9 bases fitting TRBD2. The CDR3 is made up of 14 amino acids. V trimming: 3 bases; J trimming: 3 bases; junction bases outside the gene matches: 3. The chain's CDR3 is CASSLPSGNYEQYF. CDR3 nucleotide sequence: TGTGCCAGCAGTTTGCCTAGCGGGAACTACGAGCAGTACTTC.

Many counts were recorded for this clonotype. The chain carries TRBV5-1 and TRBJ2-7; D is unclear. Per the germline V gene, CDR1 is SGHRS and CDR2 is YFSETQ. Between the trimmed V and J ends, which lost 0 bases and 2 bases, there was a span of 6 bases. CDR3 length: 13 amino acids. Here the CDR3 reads CASSLDIAYEQYF. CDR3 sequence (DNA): TGCGCCAGCAGCTTGGATATCGCCTACGAGCAGTACTTC.

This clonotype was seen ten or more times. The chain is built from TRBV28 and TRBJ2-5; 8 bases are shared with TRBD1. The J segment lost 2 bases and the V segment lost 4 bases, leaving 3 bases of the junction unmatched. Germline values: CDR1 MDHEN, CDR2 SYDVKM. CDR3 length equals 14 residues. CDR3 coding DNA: TGTGCCAGCAGTTCCGACAGGGGACAAGAGACCCAGTACTTC. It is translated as CASSSDRGQETQYF.

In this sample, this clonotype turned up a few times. CDR3 coding DNA: TGTGCCAGCAGTTTTCAGGGGTCGCAAGAGACCCAGTACTTC. Translation gives CASSFQGSQETQYF. This chain uses TRBV12-3 or TRBV12-4 with TRBJ2-5; maybe TRBD1 (6 bases). This CDR3 has 14 amino acids. V lost 3 bases, J lost 2 bases, and 10 bases lay in between.

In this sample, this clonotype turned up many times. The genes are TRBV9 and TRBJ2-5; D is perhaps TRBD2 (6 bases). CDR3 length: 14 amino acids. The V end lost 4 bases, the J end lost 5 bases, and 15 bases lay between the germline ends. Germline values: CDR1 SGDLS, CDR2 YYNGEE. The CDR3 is CASSPTTSTETQYF. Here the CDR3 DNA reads TGTGCCAGCAGCCCTACCACTAGCACGGAGACCCAGTACTTC.

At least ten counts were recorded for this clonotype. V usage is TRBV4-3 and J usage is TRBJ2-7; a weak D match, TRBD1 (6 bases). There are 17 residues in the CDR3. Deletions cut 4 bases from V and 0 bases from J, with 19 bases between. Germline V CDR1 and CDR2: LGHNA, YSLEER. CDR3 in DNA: TGCGCCAGCAGCCCAGGGGCGGGTATGTTTTACTCCTACGAGCAGTACTTC. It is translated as CASSPGAGMFYSYEQYF.

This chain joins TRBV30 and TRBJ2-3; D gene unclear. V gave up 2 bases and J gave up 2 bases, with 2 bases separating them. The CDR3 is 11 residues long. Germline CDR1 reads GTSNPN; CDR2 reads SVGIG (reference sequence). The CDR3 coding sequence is TGTGCCTGGAGTATCACAGATACGCAGTATTTT. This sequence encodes CAWSITDTQYF.

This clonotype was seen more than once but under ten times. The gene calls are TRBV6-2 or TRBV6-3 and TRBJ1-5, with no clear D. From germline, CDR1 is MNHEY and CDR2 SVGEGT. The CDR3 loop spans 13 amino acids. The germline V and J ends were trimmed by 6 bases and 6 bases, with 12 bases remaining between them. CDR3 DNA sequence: TGTGCCAGCAGCCCCTCTAAGGCTCAGCCCCAGCATTTT. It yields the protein CASSPSKAQPQHF.